This T cell receptor (beta chain) was found in a study of OX40 agonist ivuxolimab in advanced cancers. Looking at the study overall: Patients took ivuxolimab, an agonistic anti-OX40 (CD134) antibody. Administration of intravenous ivuxolimab to patients occurred every 2 weeks at 0.01 to 10 mg/kg.

Sampled blood was obtained at baseline, cycle 4 day 1, and cycle 7 day 1. V lost 4 bases, J lost 5 bases, and 8 bases stayed unmatched. This CDR3 comprises 16 residues. Germline loops: CDR1 SGHRS, CDR2 YFSETQ. TCRdb's copy holds only in-frame clones and misses some; the assay was immunoSEQ multiplex PCR. The sample has 20,000 to 25,000 clones; over 75% are singletons. This TCR was recovered from an adult with an advanced solid tumor such as melanoma, head and neck, liver or kidney cancer. The source material was CD4+ or CD8+ T cells sorted from blood, sampled in a trial of the OX40 agonist ivuxolimab. The rearrangement joins TRBV5-1 to TRBJ2-2, with TRBD1 matching 10 bases. The CDR3 spells CASSQGTGDLTGELFF. CDR3 nucleotide sequence: TGCGCCAGCAGCCAAGGGACAGGGGATTTGACCGGGGAGCTGTTTTTT. Drawing the rest from reference TRBV5-1 and TRBJ2-2, the complete variable domain is KAGVTQTPRYLIKTRGQQVTLSCSPISGHRSVSWYQQTPGQGLQFLFEYFSETQRNKGNFPGRFSGRQFSNSRSEMNVSTLELGDSALYLCASSQGTGDLTGELFFGEGSRLTVL.